This T cell receptor (beta chain) is drawn from a study of blood T cell repertoires in COVID-19. With V trimmed by 5 bases and J by 3 bases, 7 bases remained unmatched. Germline loops: CDR1 SEHNR, CDR2 FQNEAQ (reference sequence). The CDR3 loop spans 15 amino acids. This table comes from immunoSEQ multiplex PCR, and its TCRdb copy is limited to in-frame clones, with some not included. Of fewer than 200,000 clones in the sample, about 84% are singletons; the top ten hold around 12%. This receptor was obtained from a man between 50 and 59 years old who had recovered from COVID-19. Sequencing was done on a sample of PBMCs or T cells enriched from blood (not recorded which). The rearrangement uses TRBV7-9 and TRBJ2-3; 8 nucleotides line up with TRBD2. CDR3 amino acids: CASSPRGGQTDTQYF. Written as DNA, the CDR3 is TGTGCCAGCAGCCCCCGCGGGGGGCAGACAGATACGCAGTATTTT. Drawing the rest from reference TRBV7-9 and TRBJ2-3, the complete variable domain is DTGVSQNPRHKITKRGQNVTFRCDPISEHNRLYWYRQTLGQGPEFLTYFQNEAQLEKSRLLSDRFSAERPKGSFSTLEIQRTEQGDSAMYLCASSPRGGQTDTQYFGPGTRLTVL.